The rows below give T cell receptor beta chains drawn from one sample of a study of blood T cell repertoires in COVID-19. This table comes from immunoSEQ multiplex PCR, and its TCRdb copy is limited to in-frame clones, with some not included. Altogether fewer than 200,000 clones are present, roughly four fifths being singletons, with the ten largest covering 7.5% to 8%. The specimen sequenced was peripheral blood. The receptors here all came from a man aged 35 to 55 who had recovered from COVID-19. CDR3s include the opening cysteine and the closing phenylalanine or tryptophan. D genes are given only for firm matches. The listing skips clone size in some rows; elsewhere it reads once, few, many or a size class.

TRBJ2-1 - - TRBV28 CASSLAGNNEQFF TGTGCCAGCAGTTTAGCGGGGAACAATGAGCAGTTCTTC
TRBJ2-7 - - TRBV7-9 CASSPPSSYEQYF TGTGCCAGCAGCCCCCCTAGCAGTTACGAGCAGTACTTC
TRBJ2-7 - TRBD1 TRBV4-3 CASSHQTGNHEQYF TGCGCCAGCAGCCACCAGACAGGGAACCACGAGCAGTACTTC
TRBJ1-6 - TRBD1 TRBV10-3 CAISEGQGDSPLHF TGTGCCATCAGTGAAGGACAGGGGGATTCACCCCTCCACTTT
TRBJ1-4 - - TRBV4-2 CASSQSGEFEKLFF TGTGCCAGCAGCCAGTCAGGGGAATTTGAAAAACTGTTTTTT
TRBJ2-1 - TRBD2 TRBV13 CATAQRGYNEQFF TGTGCCACCGCCCAGCGGGGATACAATGAGCAGTTCTTC
TRBJ2-7 once - TRBV7-2 CASSQRGYDEQYF TGTGCCAGCAGCCAAAGGGGGTACGACGAGCAGTACTTC
TRBJ1-5 - - TRBV6-2/TRBV6-3 CASSSGHSGVSNQPQHF TGTGCCAGCAGTTCCGGACACTCAGGGGTGAGCAATCAGCCCCAGCATTTT
TRBJ2-1 - - TRBV6-2/TRBV6-3 CASSYASTSWSNEQFF TGTGCCAGCAGTTACGCTTCAACTAGCTGGTCCAATGAGCAGTTCTTC
TRBJ2-7 - - TRBV6-2/TRBV6-3 CASSYMVGTRDSSYEQYF TGTGCCAGCAGTTACATGGTCGGTACCCGGGACTCTTCCTACGAGCAGTACTTC
TRBJ1-2 - TRBD1 TRBV2 CASSETGAYGYTF TGTGCCAGCAGTGAGACAGGGGCCTATGGCTACACCTTC
TRBJ2-7 once TRBD1 TRBV5-1 CASSLTGTEYSEQYF TGCGCCAGCAGCCTTACCGGGACAGAGTACTCCGAGCAGTACTTC
TRBJ1-2 - - TRBV9 CASSVGTNYGYTF TGTGCCAGCAGCGTAGGTACTAACTATGGCTACACCTTC
TRBJ2-1 - TRBD2 TRBV7-2 CASSPVGTSGPKEQFF TGTGCCAGCAGCCCGGTCGGGACTAGCGGGCCCAAGGAGCAGTTCTTC
TRBJ2-1 - TRBD1 TRBV19 CASTPRQGRNEQFF TGTGCCAGTACTCCGAGACAGGGTCGCAATGAGCAGTTCTTC
TRBJ2-7 - TRBD2 TRBV19 CASSPSGGFYEQYF TGTGCCAGTAGTCCTAGCGGGGGATTCTACGAGCAGTACTTC
TRBJ2-2 - TRBD1 TRBV9 CASSVDWTGPLFF TGTGCCAGCAGCGTAGATTGGACAGGGCCGCTGTTTTTT
TRBJ2-3 few TRBD2 TRBV7-2 CASSRDYLSTDTQYF TGTGCCAGCAGTCGGGACTACCTAAGCACAGATACGCAGTATTTT
TRBJ1-2 - TRBD1 TRBV6-5 CASSYSGTGFYGYTF TGTGCCAGCAGTTACTCTGGGACAGGGTTCTATGGCTACACCTTC
TRBJ2-3 - TRBD2 TRBV6-1 CASSEAGGRLALDTQYF TGTGCCAGCAGTGAAGCAGGAGGAAGACTAGCATTGGATACGCAGTATTTT
TRBJ2-2 - TRBD1 TRBV5-4 CASSLGLGQGDTGELFF TGTGCCAGCAGCTTAGGTTTGGGACAGGGGGACACCGGGGAGCTGTTTTTT
TRBJ1-1 - - TRBV5-6 CASSLSNTEAFF TGTGCCAGCAGCCTATCCAACACTGAAGCTTTCTTT
TRBJ1-1 - - TRBV7-2 CASSLDRVNTEAFF TGTGCCAGCAGCTTAGACAGGGTGAACACTGAAGCTTTCTTT
TRBJ2-7 - - TRBV18 CASSPPSRASGYEQYF TGTGCCAGCTCACCACCATCGAGGGCATCGGGCTACGAGCAGTACTTC
TRBJ2-5 - TRBD2 TRBV27 CASSLGGVYQETQYF TGTGCCAGCAGTCTGGGGGGGGTTTACCAAGAGACCCAGTACTTC
TRBJ1-2 - - TRBV27 CASRPGANLYGYTF TGTGCCAGCAGGCCGGGAGCGAATCTTTATGGCTACACCTTC
TRBJ2-3 - TRBD2 TRBV6-2/TRBV6-3 CASSQLAGDTDTQYF TGTGCCAGCAGTCAACTAGCGGGGGATACAGATACGCAGTATTTT
TRBJ2-1 - TRBD2 TRBV7-9 CASSKGLAGGSNEQFF TGTGCCAGCAGCAAGGGACTAGCGGGGGGGAGCAATGAGCAGTTCTTC
TRBJ2-3 - - TRBV24-1 CATSPRDTSTDTQYF TGTGCCACCAGTCCCCGGGACACTAGCACAGATACGCAGTATTTT
TRBJ1-1 - - TRBV5-1 CASREGILNTEAFF TGCGCCAGCAGAGAGGGAATATTGAACACTGAAGCTTTCTTT
TRBJ1-2 - TRBD1 TRBV30 CAWSYRGRALYGYTF TGTGCCTGGAGTTACAGGGGGCGAGCACTCTATGGCTACACCTTC
TRBJ1-5 few TRBD1 TRBV19 CASRDSNGGAPQHF TGTGCCAGTCGGGACAGTAACGGGGGAGCGCCCCAGCATTTT
TRBJ2-2 - TRBD2 TRBV24-1 CATSDLQTSFGTGELFF TGTGCCACCAGTGATTTACAGACTAGCTTCGGCACCGGGGAGCTGTTTTTT
TRBJ2-2 few - TRBV7-9 CASSSTLTGRGELFF TGTGCCAGCAGCTCGACTTTGACAGGGAGGGGGGAGCTGTTTTTT
TRBJ2-3 - - TRBV24-1 CATSDSYPGFTDTQYF TGTGCCACCAGTGATTCTTACCCGGGATTCACAGATACGCAGTATTTT
TRBJ2-1 - TRBD2 TRBV19 CASSLPLAGAYRSSYNEQFF TGTGCCAGTAGTCTTCCCCTAGCGGGAGCCTATAGGAGCTCCTACAATGAGCAGTTCTTC
TRBJ2-5 once TRBD1 TRBV7-9 CASSLGTGVETQYF TGTGCCAGCAGCTTAGGGACAGGGGTGGAGACCCAGTACTTC
TRBJ1-3 - - TRBV12-3/TRBV12-4 CASSLGVGTIYF TGTGCCAGCAGTTTAGGAGTCGGCACCATATATTTT
TRBJ2-7 hyperexpanded TRBD1 TRBV15 CATSRDVGQTYEQYF TGTGCCACCAGCAGAGATGTGGGACAGACCTACGAGCAGTACTTC
TRBJ2-5 - TRBD2 TRBV7-9 CASSFRSGSYQETQYF TGTGCCAGCAGCTTCCGTAGCGGGTCGTACCAAGAGACCCAGTACTTC
TRBJ2-3 - TRBD2 TRBV24-1 CATSSGGSMLDTQYF TGTGCCACCAGTAGCGGGGGGAGTATGTTAGATACGCAGTATTTT
TRBJ1-1 - TRBD1 TRBV14 CASSLGQGTEAFF TGTGCCAGCAGCCTTGGACAGGGGACTGAAGCTTTCTTT
TRBJ2-3 - TRBD2 TRBV27 CASSSPREGQSDTQYF TGTGCCAGCAGTTCCCCCCGGGAGGGCCAATCAGATACGCAGTATTTT
TRBJ2-7 - TRBD1 TRBV18 CASSPGTGGYEQYF TGTGCCAGCTCCCCCGGGACAGGGGGCTACGAGCAGTACTTC
TRBJ1-2 - TRBD1 TRBV19 CASSTRRQGRYGYTF TGTGCCAGTAGTACGAGAAGACAGGGCCGCTATGGCTACACCTTC
TRBJ1-1 - - TRBV4-3 CASSQTGNTEAFF TGCGCCAGCAGCCAAACAGGGAACACTGAAGCTTTCTTT
TRBJ1-2 - - TRBV7-2 CASSLVAALSGRRGYTF TGTGCCAGCAGCTTAGTAGCCGCCTTGTCAGGGCGGCGTGGCTACACCTTC
TRBJ1-2 few - TRBV12-3/TRBV12-4 CASSGLSYGYTF TGTGCCAGCTCGGGACTGAGCTATGGCTACACCTTC
TRBJ1-2 - - TRBV28 CASSLRLGGYGYTF TGTGCCAGCTCCCTCCGCCTCGGGGGTTATGGCTACACCTTC
TRBJ2-1 - TRBD1 TRBV7-2 CASSFGQGYNEQFF TGTGCCAGCAGCTTCGGACAGGGGTACAATGAGCAGTTCTTC
TRBJ2-7 few TRBD1 TRBV6-5 CASLEGTGPYEQYF TGTGCCAGCTTGGAGGGGACAGGTCCCTACGAGCAGTACTTC
TRBJ1-4 few - TRBV30 CAWTGAGEKLFF TGTGCCTGGACTGGGGCCGGTGAAAAACTGTTTTTT
TRBJ2-7 - TRBD1 TRBV2 CASRGGFEQYF TGTGCCAGCAGAGGGGGCTTCGAGCAGTACTTC
TRBJ2-5 once TRBD2 TRBV28 CAILPGGLAGREETQYF TGTGCCATTCTACCCGGGGGACTAGCGGGAAGGGAAGAGACCCAGTACTTC
TRBJ2-7 once TRBD2 TRBV27 CASSLFGDQRGTSYEQYF TGTGCCAGCAGTTTATTCGGAGATCAGCGGGGGACCTCCTACGAGCAGTACTTC